This TCR beta chain comes out of a study of long-term antiretroviral therapy in people with HIV. General study results and limits: Pre-ART clonal expansions dominated every time point's repertoire.

V was pared by 8 bases and J by 1 base, with 15 bases of the junction left unmatched. The germline CDR1 and CDR2 sequences are MDHEN and SYDVKM. This CDR3 comprises 18 residues. On this clone: No antigen is known for it.

A v3.0 immunoSEQ assay was performed at survey level. Here immunoSEQ multiplex PCR was the method, and the copy in TCRdb shows in-frame clones only, minus some. This table has 13,000 to 15,000 clones, approximately 80% appearing once. The source material was unsorted PBMCs, sampled 3.2 years before starting antiretroviral therapy. This sequence originates from a man aged 35 to 55 with HIV. The chain links TRBV28 to TRBJ1-3, with 9 bases that match TRBD1. As DNA, the CDR3 is TGTGCCAGCGTACGGGTACAGGGGGCGATCGGTTCTGGAAACACCATATATTTT. Its translation: CASVRVQGAIGSGNTIYF.